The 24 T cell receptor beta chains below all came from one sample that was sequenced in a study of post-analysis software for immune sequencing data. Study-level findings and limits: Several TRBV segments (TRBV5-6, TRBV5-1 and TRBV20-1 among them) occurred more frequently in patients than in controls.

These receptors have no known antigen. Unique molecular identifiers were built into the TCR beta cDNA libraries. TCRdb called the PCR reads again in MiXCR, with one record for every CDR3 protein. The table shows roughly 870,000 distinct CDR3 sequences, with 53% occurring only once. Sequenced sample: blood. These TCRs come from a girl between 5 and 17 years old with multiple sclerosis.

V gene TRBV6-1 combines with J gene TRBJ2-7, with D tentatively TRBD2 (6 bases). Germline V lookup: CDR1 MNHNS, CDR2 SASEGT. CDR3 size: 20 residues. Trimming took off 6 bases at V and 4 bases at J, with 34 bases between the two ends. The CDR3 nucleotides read TGTGCCAGCAGCGCGGGTACCGATCTGGGGGGTGCTACCGTACGATACGAGCAGTACTTC. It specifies CASSAGTDLGGATVRYEQYF.

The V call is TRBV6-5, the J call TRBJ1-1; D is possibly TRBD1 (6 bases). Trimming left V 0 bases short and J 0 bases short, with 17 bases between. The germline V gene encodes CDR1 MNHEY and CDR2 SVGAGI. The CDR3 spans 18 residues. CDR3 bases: TGTGCCAGCAGTTACTCTGGGACACGCGGCTCGATGAACACTGAAGCTTTCTTT. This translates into CASSYSGTRGSMNTEAFF.

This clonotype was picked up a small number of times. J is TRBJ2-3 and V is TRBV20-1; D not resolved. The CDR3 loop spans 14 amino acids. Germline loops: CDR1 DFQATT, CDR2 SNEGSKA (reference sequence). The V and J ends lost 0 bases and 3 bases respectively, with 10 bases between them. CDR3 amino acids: CSARDAARTDTQYF. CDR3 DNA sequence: TGCAGTGCTAGAGATGCGGCTAGGACAGATACGCAGTATTTT.

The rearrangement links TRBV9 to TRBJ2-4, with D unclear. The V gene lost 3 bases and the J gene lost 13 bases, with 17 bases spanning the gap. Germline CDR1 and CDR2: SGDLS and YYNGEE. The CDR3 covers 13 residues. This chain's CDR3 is CASSENIADEQYF. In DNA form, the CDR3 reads TGTGCCAGCAGCGAAAACATAGCCGATGAGCAGTACTTC.

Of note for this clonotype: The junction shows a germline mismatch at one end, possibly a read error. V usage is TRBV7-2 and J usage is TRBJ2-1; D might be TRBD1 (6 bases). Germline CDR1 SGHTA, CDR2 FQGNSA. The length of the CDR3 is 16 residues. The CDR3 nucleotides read TGTGCCAGTAGCTTAGCAGGGGACACTCTCTACAATGAGCAGTTCTTC. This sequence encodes CASSLAGDTLYNEQFF.

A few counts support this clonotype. CDR3: CASSTGPGGIQYF. CDR3 nucleotides: TGTGCCAGCAGCACCGGACCGGGGGGTATTCAGTACTTC. The chain has TRBV3-1 and TRBJ2-4; 7 bases map to TRBD2. Germline-derived CDR1 and CDR2 are LGHDT and YNNKEL (reference sequence). This CDR3 contains 13 residues. V was pared by 5 bases and J by 10 bases, with 8 bases of the junction left unmatched.

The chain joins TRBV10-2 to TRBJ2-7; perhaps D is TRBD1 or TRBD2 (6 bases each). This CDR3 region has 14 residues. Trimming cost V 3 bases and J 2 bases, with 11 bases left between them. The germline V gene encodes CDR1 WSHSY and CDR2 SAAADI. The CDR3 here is CASSDGGGPYEQYF. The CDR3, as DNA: TGCGCCAGCAGTGACGGGGGCGGGCCCTACGAGCAGTACTTC.

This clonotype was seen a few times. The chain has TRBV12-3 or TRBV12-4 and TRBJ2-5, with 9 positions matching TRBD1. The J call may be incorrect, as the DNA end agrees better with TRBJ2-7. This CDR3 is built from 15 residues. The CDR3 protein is CASSLRRGQGDEQYF. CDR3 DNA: TGTGCCAGCAGTTTGAGAAGGGGACAGGGCGACGAGCAGTACTTC.

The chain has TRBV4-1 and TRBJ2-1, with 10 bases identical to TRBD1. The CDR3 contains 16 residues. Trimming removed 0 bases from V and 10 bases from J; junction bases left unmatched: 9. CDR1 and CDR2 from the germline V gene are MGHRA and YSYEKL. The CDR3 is CASSQDAGQGVREQFF. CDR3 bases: TGCGCCAGCAGCCAAGATGCCGGACAGGGGGTAAGGGAGCAGTTCTTC.

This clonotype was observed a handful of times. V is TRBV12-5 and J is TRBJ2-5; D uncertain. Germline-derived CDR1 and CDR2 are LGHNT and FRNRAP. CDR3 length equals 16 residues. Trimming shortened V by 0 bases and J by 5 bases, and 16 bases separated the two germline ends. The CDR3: CASGLVEYSAVETQYF. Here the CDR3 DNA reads TGTGCTAGTGGTTTGGTAGAGTACAGCGCCGTGGAGACCCAGTACTTC.

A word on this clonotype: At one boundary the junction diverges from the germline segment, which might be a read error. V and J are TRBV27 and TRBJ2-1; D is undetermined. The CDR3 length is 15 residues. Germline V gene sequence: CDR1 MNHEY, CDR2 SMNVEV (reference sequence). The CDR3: CASSPLGTIYNEQFF. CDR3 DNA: TGCGCCAGCAGCCCCCTGGGTACCATCTACAACGAGCAGTTCTTC.

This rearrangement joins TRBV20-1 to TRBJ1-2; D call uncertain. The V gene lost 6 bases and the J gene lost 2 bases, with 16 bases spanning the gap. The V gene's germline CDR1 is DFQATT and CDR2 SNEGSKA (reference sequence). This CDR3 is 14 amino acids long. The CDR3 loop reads CSANPAGYNYGYTF. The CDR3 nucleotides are TGCAGTGCCAACCCCGCGGGGTACAACTATGGCTACACCTTC.

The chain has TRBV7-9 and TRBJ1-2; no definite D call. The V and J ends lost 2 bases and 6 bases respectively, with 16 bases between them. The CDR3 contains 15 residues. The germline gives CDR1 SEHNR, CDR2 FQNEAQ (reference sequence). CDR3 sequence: CASSLRWEAVHGYTF. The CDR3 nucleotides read TGTGCCAGCAGCTTAAGGTGGGAGGCAGTGCATGGCTACACCTTC.

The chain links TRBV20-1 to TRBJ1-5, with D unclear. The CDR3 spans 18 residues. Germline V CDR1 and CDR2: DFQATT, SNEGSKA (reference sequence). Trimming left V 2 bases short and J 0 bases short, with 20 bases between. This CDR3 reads CSARRGSATKYSNQPQHF. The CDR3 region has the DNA TGCAGTGCTAGACGCGGTTCAGCGACAAAGTATAGCAATCAGCCCCAGCATTTT.

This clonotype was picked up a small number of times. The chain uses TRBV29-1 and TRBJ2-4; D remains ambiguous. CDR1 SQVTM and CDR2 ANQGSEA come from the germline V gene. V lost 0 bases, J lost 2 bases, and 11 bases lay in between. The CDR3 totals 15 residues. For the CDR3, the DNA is TGCAGCGTTGAAGATTCGTCCGGTTCCAAAAACATTCAGTACTTC. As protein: CSVEDSSGSKNIQYF.

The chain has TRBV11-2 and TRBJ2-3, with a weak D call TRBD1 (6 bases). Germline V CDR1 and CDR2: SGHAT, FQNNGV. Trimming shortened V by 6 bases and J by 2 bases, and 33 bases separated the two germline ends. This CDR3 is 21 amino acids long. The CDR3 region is CASRRPTGQITYNPSTDTQYF. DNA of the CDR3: TGTGCCAGCAGACGCCCAACAGGACAGATCACTTACAACCCCTCCACAGATACGCAGTATTTT.

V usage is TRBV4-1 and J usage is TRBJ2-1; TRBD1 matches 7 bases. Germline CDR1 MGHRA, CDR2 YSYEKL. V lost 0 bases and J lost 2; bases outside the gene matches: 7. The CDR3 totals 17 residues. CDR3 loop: CASSQEQGRITYNEQFF. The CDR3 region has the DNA TGCGCCAGCAGCCAAGAACAGGGGAGAATAACCTACAATGAGCAGTTCTTC.

Written as DNA, the CDR3 is TGCAGTGCTAGATGGCTCGATTTAGTAGCCAAAAACATTCAGTACTTC. Translated, it gives CSARWLDLVAKNIQYF. The chain uses TRBV20-1 and TRBJ2-4; D is undetermined. The CDR3 extends over 16 amino acids. The V end lost 2 bases, the J end lost 0 bases, and 14 bases lay between the germline ends. CDR1 and CDR2 (germline): DFQATT, SNEGSKA (reference sequence).

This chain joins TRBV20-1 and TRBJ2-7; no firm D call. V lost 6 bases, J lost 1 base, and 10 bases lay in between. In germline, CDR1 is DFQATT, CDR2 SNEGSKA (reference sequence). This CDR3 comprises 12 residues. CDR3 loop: CSAAPFSYEQYF. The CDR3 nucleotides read TGCAGTGCGGCCCCCTTTTCCTACGAGCAGTACTTC.

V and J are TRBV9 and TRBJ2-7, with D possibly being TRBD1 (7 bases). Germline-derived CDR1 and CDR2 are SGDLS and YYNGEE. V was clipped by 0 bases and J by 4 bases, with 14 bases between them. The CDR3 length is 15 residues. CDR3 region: CASSVAGDRAYEQYF. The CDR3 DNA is TGTGCCAGCAGCGTAGCGGGGGACAGAGCATACGAGCAGTACTTC.

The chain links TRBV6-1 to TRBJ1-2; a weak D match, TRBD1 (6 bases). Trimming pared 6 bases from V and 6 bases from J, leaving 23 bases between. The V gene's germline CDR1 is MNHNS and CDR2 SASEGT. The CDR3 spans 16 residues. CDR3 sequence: CASRYYPGDAIDGYTF. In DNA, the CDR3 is TGTGCCAGCAGATACTATCCAGGGGATGCGATTGATGGCTACACCTTC.

This CDR3 reads CASRMAATNTQYF. Written as DNA, the CDR3 is TGTGCCAGCAGAATGGCGGCTACCAATACGCAGTATTTT. This rearrangement joins TRBV27 to TRBJ2-3; D unresolved. The CDR3 runs 13 residues. V was shortened by 6 bases and J by 7 bases, with 14 bases between the two germline ends. In germline, CDR1 is MNHEY, CDR2 SMNVEV (reference sequence).

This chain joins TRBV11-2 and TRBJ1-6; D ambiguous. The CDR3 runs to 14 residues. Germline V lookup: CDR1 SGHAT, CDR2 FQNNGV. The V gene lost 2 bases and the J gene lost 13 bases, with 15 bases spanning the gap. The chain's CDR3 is CASSLWEGPSPLHF. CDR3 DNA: TGTGCCAGCAGCTTATGGGAAGGGCCGTCTCCCCTCCACTTT.

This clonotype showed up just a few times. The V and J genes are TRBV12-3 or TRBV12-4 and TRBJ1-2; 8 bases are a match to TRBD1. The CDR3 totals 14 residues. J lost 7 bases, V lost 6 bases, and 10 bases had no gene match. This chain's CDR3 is CASSPSDRGFGYTF. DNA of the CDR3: TGTGCCAGCAGCCCCAGCGACAGGGGCTTTGGCTACACCTTC.